This T cell receptor (beta chain) was observed in a study of naive and memory T cell subsets. Germline trimming cut 3 bases from V and 5 bases from J; bases unmatched to any gene: 10. CDR1 is DFQATT, CDR2 SNEGSKA, per germline (reference sequence). The CDR3 sequence is 15 residues long. Both TRBC1 and TRBC2 were covered by a beta constant-region primer of two equimolar oligonucleotides. Nested alpha and beta constant-region primers with the SP2 primer drove four PCR rounds on ligated cDNA. One entry per CDR3 protein results from TCRdb running MiXCR on the UMI-ligation and nested PCR reads. This sample yields roughly 130,000 distinct CDR3 sequences, of which 30% to 45% are seen a single time; 0.75% to 1% belongs to the top ten.

This chain joins TRBV20-1 and TRBJ2-5, with 9 positions matching TRBD1. Sequencing was carried out using central memory CD4+ T cells from blood. The clonotype comes from a human donor in good health. The CDR3 reads CSARRTTGGSETQYF. CDR3 DNA: TGCAGTGCTAGGCGGACCACAGGGGGCTCGGAGACCCAGTACTTC.